The 19 T cell receptor beta chains below were found in one sample sequenced in a study of response to subunit inactivated influenza vaccine. Each CDR3 protein gets one entry after TCRdb re-called the RT-PCR reads with MiXCR. The top ten clones hold 10% of a sample with more than 700,000 distinct CDR3 sequences, 21% of them seen once. Here the sequenced sample was PBMCs from blood, taken roughly 5 days after vaccination. All receptors come from a man aged 50 to 59 who received an inactivated influenza vaccine.

The sample holds a few counts of this clonotype. The chain employs TRBV24-1 and TRBJ2-1; perhaps TRBD2 as D (6 bases). V was clipped by 8 bases and J by 5 bases, with 15 bases between them. The CDR3 runs to 14 residues. Germline CDR1 and CDR2: KGHDR and SFDVKD. CDR3 sequence (DNA): TGTGCCACCATGGGGCTGCGGGGTGACAATGAGCAGTTCTTC. It is translated as CATMGLRGDNEQFF.

J is TRBJ2-7 and V is TRBV12-3 or TRBV12-4; D unresolved. This CDR3 comprises 13 residues. Trimming stripped 4 bases from V and 6 bases from J, with 13 bases between. CDR3 in amino acids: CASSYLWTGEQYF. The CDR3 DNA reads TGTGCCAGCAGTTATCTATGGACGGGCGAGCAGTACTTC.

This clonotype appeared a few times. V gene TRBV11-3 combines with J gene TRBJ2-1; no definite D call. The CDR3 is 14 residues long. CDR1 is SGHNT, CDR2 YENEEA, per germline. With 0 bases removed from V and 3 bases from J, the gap between germline ends came to 6 bases. The CDR3 is CASSLDRYYNEQFF. In DNA, the CDR3 is TGTGCCAGCAGCTTAGATAGGTACTACAATGAGCAGTTCTTC.

The J gene is TRBJ2-7, the V gene TRBV6-1, with 8 bases lining up with TRBD2. From germline, CDR1 is MNHNS and CDR2 SASEGT. Trimming cost V 7 bases and J 2 bases; bases outside gene matches: 4. The length of the CDR3 is 13 residues. CDR3 DNA: TGTGCCAGCATTGGACTAGCTCCCTACGAGCAGTACTTC. Translation: CASIGLAPYEQYF.

V usage is TRBV5-1 and J usage is TRBJ2-7; 10 bases align to TRBD1. CDR3 length equals 15 residues. The trim removed 1 base at V and 3 bases at J, leaving 4 bases unmatched. From germline, CDR1 is SGHRS and CDR2 YFSETQ. CDR3 nucleotides: TGCGCCAGCAGCTTGTCGTGGGACAGGGGCTACGAGCAGTACTTC. Translated: CASSLSWDRGYEQYF.

This clonotype was counted only a few times. The rearrangement joins TRBV5-5 to TRBJ1-1, with a weak D call TRBD1 (5 bases). V was trimmed by 6 bases and J by 2 bases, leaving 11 bases between them. CDR1 is SGHKS, CDR2 YYEKEE, per germline (reference sequence). The CDR3 is made up of 13 amino acids. The CDR3 sequence is CASNLGGNTEAFF. CDR3 in DNA: TGTGCCAGCAACCTCGGGGGTAACACTGAAGCTTTCTTT.

The chain joins TRBV4-1 to TRBJ2-3; D unclear. Trimming removed 2 bases from V and 0 bases from J, with 9 bases in between. Germline CDR1 reads MGHRA; CDR2 reads YSYEKL. This CDR3 contains 15 residues. The CDR3 protein is CASSQWPGSTDTQYF. In DNA, the CDR3 is TGCGCCAGCAGCCAATGGCCGGGTAGCACAGATACGCAGTATTTT.

This clonotype was picked up a small number of times. The rearrangement links TRBV24-1 to TRBJ2-5; no firm D call. The CDR3 consists of 14 residues. With 4 bases removed from V and 1 base from J, the gap between germline ends came to 9 bases. Germline V CDR1 and CDR2: KGHDR, SFDVKD. CDR3 coding DNA: TGTGCCACCAGTGACAGACCTCTCCAAGAGACCCAGTACTTC. This gives the protein CATSDRPLQETQYF.

This chain connects TRBV10-2 to TRBJ1-6; 7 nucleotides align to TRBD1. CDR1 is WSHSY and CDR2 is SAAADI in the germline V gene. The CDR3 runs 14 residues. The junction had 2 bases not matched to a gene; V was cut back by 6 bases and J by 3 bases. The CDR3 DNA is TGCGCCAGCAGAGGGACAGACTATAATTCACCCCTCCACTTT. Amino acids: CASRGTDYNSPLHF.

This clonotype was counted a few times. The V call is TRBV12-3 or TRBV12-4, the J call TRBJ2-1; 8 bases align to TRBD1. Unmatched junction bases numbered 8, after V lost 6 bases and J lost 4 bases. The CDR3 runs 15 residues. The CDR3 reads CASSAGTGVYNEQFF. The CDR3 DNA reads as TGTGCCAGCAGCGCCGGGACAGGTGTGTACAATGAGCAGTTCTTC.

A word on this clonotype: At one end, the junction sequence differs from germline, possibly due to a read error. The rearrangement links TRBV29-1 to TRBJ2-1, with 16 bases lining up with TRBD2. CDR3 size: 17 residues. CDR1 is SQVTM and CDR2 is ANQGSEA in the germline V gene. Written as DNA, the CDR3 is TGCAGCGTCCTGGGACTAGCGGGAGGGCGTTCCTGCAATGAGCAGTTCTTC. It translates to CSVLGLAGGRSCNEQFF.

J is TRBJ2-7 and V is TRBV7-9; D may be TRBD2 (5 bases). Germline V gene lookup returns CDR1 SEHNR and CDR2 FQNEAQ (reference sequence). The length of the CDR3 is 13 residues. Trimming stripped 2 bases from V and 6 bases from J, with 11 bases between. CDR3 DNA: TGTGCCAGCAGCTTATTAGGAGGAATCGAGCAGTACTTC. Protein product: CASSLLGGIEQYF.

V is TRBV20-1 and J is TRBJ1-1; D call uncertain. This CDR3 has 14 amino acids. CDR1 DFQATT and CDR2 SNEGSKA come from the germline V gene (reference sequence). V was shortened by 6 bases and J by 4 bases, with 18 bases between the two germline ends. The CDR3 nucleotides read TGCAGTGCCCCGTCGGGCCTAAGTGCCACTGAAGCTTTCTTT. Translation gives CSAPSGLSATEAFF.

This clonotype was recorded a few times. The chain combines TRBV12-3 or TRBV12-4 with TRBJ1-1; unclear D gene. Trimming took 4 bases from V and 7 from J, leaving 16 bases between them. The length of the CDR3 is 14 residues. CDR3 sequence (DNA): TGTGCCAGCAGTTCGTTGGACTCCTGGGTTGAAGCTTTCTTT. Its protein is CASSSLDSWVEAFF.

This chain links TRBV27 with TRBJ2-7; 9 bases fit TRBD2. CDR1 MNHEY and CDR2 SMNVEV come from the germline V gene (reference sequence). With 4 bases clipped from V and 5 bases from J, the junction kept 12 bases outside the gene matches. The CDR3 is 16 amino acids. The CDR3 here is CASSYDSAGGSDEQYF. The DNA for the CDR3 is TGTGCCAGCAGTTACGATTCAGCGGGGGGCTCGGACGAGCAGTACTTC.

The chain carries TRBV20-1 and TRBJ2-7; TRBD1 agrees at 10 bases. After removal of 5 bases from V and 6 bases from J, the junction contained 4 bases not matched to a gene. Germline loops: CDR1 DFQATT, CDR2 SNEGSKA (reference sequence). This CDR3 region has 12 residues. CDR3 in amino acids: CSAPRQGAEQYF. CDR3 nucleotides: TGCAGTGCTCCCAGACAGGGGGCCGAGCAGTACTTC.

This clonotype was picked up many times. The CDR3: CASRWDTGELFF. In nucleotides, the CDR3 is TGTGCCAGCAGATGGGACACCGGGGAGCTGTTTTTT. The gene calls are TRBV12-3 or TRBV12-4 and TRBJ2-2, with D hard to call. The V end lost 6 bases, the J end lost 3 bases, and 5 bases lay between the germline ends. CDR3 length equals 12 residues.

About this clonotype itself: The junction differs from germline at one of its ends, possibly a read error. V usage is TRBV28 and J usage is TRBJ2-7, with D hard to call. The CDR3 runs to 11 residues. Looked up from germline, CDR1 is MDHEN and CDR2 is SYDVKM. The CDR3, as DNA: TGTGCCAGCAGAGATTATCTCGAGCAAAACTTC. Its protein product is CASRDYLEQNF.

For this clonotype: A read error may account for a junction end that differs from germline. The V call is TRBV5-1, the J call TRBJ2-5; possible D gene TRBD2, 5 bases. The V gene's germline CDR1 is SGHRS and CDR2 YFSETQ. The CDR3 is made up of 15 amino acids. The CDR3 DNA reads TGCGCCAGCAGCGGCAAGAGCGGCAACCAAGGGACCCAGTACTTC. Amino acids: CASSGKSGNQGTQYF.